This entry lists 27 T cell receptor beta chains sequenced from one sample in a study of CD8 T cells in Susac syndrome. When the RNA was reverse transcribed, random hexamers were used with an input of about 0.45 to 1 ug. MiXCR, run by TCRdb on the immunoSEQ multiplex PCR reads, gives a single entry per CDR3 protein. The sample records under 90,000 distinct CDR3 sequences, roughly 91% being singletons. The source material was CD4+ T cells from PBMCs. All receptors derive from a human donor with Susac syndrome.

V gene TRBV11-1 combines with J gene TRBJ1-2; 8 nucleotides align to TRBD1. The CDR3 extends over 20 amino acids. V lost 4 bases and J lost 4; bases outside the gene matches: 23. Germline loops: CDR1 SGHAT, CDR2 FQDESV (reference sequence). The CDR3 nucleotides read TGTGCCAGCAGCTCGCTTCCAAGGCGGGACAGGCAAAACTTGGGCTATGGCTACACCTTC. It is translated as CASSSLPRRDRQNLGYGYTF.

The V call is TRBV3-1, the J call TRBJ2-1; maybe TRBD2 (7 bases). Trimming left V 3 bases short and J 4 bases short, with 19 bases between. CDR3 length: 17 residues. Germline CDR1 LGHDT, CDR2 YNNKEL (reference sequence). CDR3 nucleotides: TGTGCCAGCAGCCACCCGAGCGGGGACATCCTGTACAATGAGCAGTTCTTC. Translated, it gives CASSHPSGDILYNEQFF.

This rearrangement joins TRBV28 to TRBJ1-5; 7 nucleotides align to TRBD1. V lost 6 bases, J lost 2 bases, and 7 bases stayed unmatched. From germline, CDR1 is MDHEN and CDR2 SYDVKM. This CDR3 spans 15 amino acids. CDR3 amino acids: CASSLQGKGNQPQHF. The CDR3 coding sequence is TGTGCCAGCAGCTTACAGGGGAAGGGCAATCAGCCCCAGCATTTT.

The chain combines TRBV28 with TRBJ2-1, with D perhaps TRBD1 (6 bases). This CDR3 is built from 14 residues. Trimming cost V 2 bases and J 7 bases, with 12 bases left between them. Germline CDR1 is MDHEN and CDR2 is SYDVKM. Here the CDR3 reads CASSLRGRGNEQFF. CDR3 coding DNA: TGTGCCAGCAGTTTACGGGGCAGGGGAAATGAGCAGTTCTTC. Combining the CDR3 with reference TRBV28 and TRBJ2-1 gives the whole variable domain DVKVTQSSRYLVKRTGEKVFLECVQDMDHENMFWYRQDPGLGLRLIYFSYDVKMKEKGDIPEGYSVSREKKERFSLILESASTNQTSMYLCASSLRGRGNEQFFGPGTRLTVL.

This sequence joins TRBV6-5 and TRBJ1-6; D remains unclear. V lost 6 bases and J lost 5, with 11 bases in between. There are 14 residues in the CDR3. The germline CDR1 and CDR2 sequences are MNHEY and SVGAGI. CDR3 loop: CASRYQRNNSPLHF. The DNA of the CDR3 is TGTGCCAGCAGATATCAGAGAAATAATTCACCCCTCCACTTT.

The J gene is TRBJ2-7, the V gene TRBV5-1, with 9 nucleotides matching TRBD1. Trimming cost V 4 bases and J 0 bases; bases outside gene matches: 2. The CDR3 length is 14 residues. Germline V gene data show CDR1 as SGHRS and CDR2 as YFSETQ. CDR3 region: CASSGTGSSYEQYF. In nucleotides, the CDR3 is TGCGCCAGCAGCGGGACAGGGAGCTCCTACGAGCAGTACTTC.

The V and J genes are TRBV27 and TRBJ2-1; possibly TRBD1 for D (6 bases). The CDR3 totals 14 residues. CDR1 and CDR2 from the germline V gene are MNHEY and SMNVEV (reference sequence). Deletions cut 6 bases from V and 3 bases from J, with 12 bases between. The CDR3 loop reads CASRRQEVYNEQFF. The CDR3 DNA reads TGTGCCAGCAGGCGACAGGAAGTCTACAATGAGCAGTTCTTC.

CDR3 bases: TGTGCCAGCAGTTTAGGCAACCGGGCCCCTTTATACAATGAGCAGTTCTTC. Its translation is CASSLGNRAPLYNEQFF. The chain has TRBV12-3 or TRBV12-4 and TRBJ2-1; D is ambiguous. CDR3 size: 17 residues. Trimming shortened V by 1 base and J by 4 bases, and 17 bases separated the two germline ends.

J is TRBJ2-1 and V is TRBV24-1, with D possibly matching TRBD2 (6 bases). Germline V gives CDR1 KGHDR, CDR2 SFDVKD. Trimming pared 4 bases from V and 7 bases from J, leaving 13 bases between. This CDR3 has 14 amino acids. The CDR3 DNA is TGTGCCACCAGTGAAACGGGGAGGCGGAATGAGCAGTTCTTC. The encoded protein is CATSETGRRNEQFF.

The V gene is TRBV12-3 or TRBV12-4, the J gene TRBJ1-6; D is undetermined. This CDR3 has 13 amino acids. V lost 5 bases and J 9 bases, leaving 11 bases between the germline ends. The CDR3 here is CASSLRWGSPLHF. DNA for the CDR3: TGTGCCAGCAGTCTAAGGTGGGGTTCACCCCTCCACTTT.

The V gene is TRBV3-1, the J gene TRBJ1-6; D not resolved. There are 14 residues in the CDR3. Trimming pared 1 base from V and 5 bases from J, leaving 6 bases between. Looked up from germline, CDR1 is LGHDT and CDR2 is YNNKEL (reference sequence). DNA of the CDR3: TGTGCCAGCAGCCAAGGCCAGAATAATTCACCCCTCCACTTT. Residues: CASSQGQNNSPLHF. The variable domain in full, with the rest retrieved from reference TRBV3-1 and TRBJ1-6, is DTAVSQTPKYLVTQMGNDKSIKCEQNLGHDTMYWYKQDSKKFLKIMFSYNNKELIINETVPNRFSPKSPDKAHLNLHINSLELGDSAVYFCASSQGQNNSPLHFGNGTRLTVT.

V and J are TRBV28 and TRBJ2-7; possible D gene TRBD1, 7 bases. The CDR3 totals 13 residues. CDR1 and CDR2 (germline): MDHEN, SYDVKM. Trimming removed 6 bases at V and 5 bases at J, with 14 bases between. The CDR3 region is CASRGRGTDEQYF. CDR3 nucleotide sequence: TGTGCCAGCAGGGGCCGCGGGACAGACGAGCAGTACTTC.

The CDR3 sequence: CSASIQLAKNIQYF. Here the CDR3 DNA reads TGCAGTGCTAGTATCCAGCTAGCCAAAAACATTCAGTACTTC. This chain connects TRBV20-1 to TRBJ2-4; D ambiguous. V dropped 3 bases and J dropped 0 bases, with 9 bases sitting between them. Germline lookup yields CDR1 DFQATT and CDR2 SNEGSKA (reference sequence). The CDR3 sequence is 14 residues long.

The sample holds one count of this clonotype. The gene calls are TRBV29-1 and TRBJ2-3, with a weak D call TRBD2 (6 bases). CDR3 size: 15 residues. V was pared by 4 bases and J by 1 base, with 15 bases between. CDR1 and CDR2 (germline): SQVTM, ANQGSEA. The CDR3 spells CSVVPPGGGTDTQYF. CDR3 DNA: TGCAGCGTTGTCCCCCCCGGGGGAGGCACAGATACGCAGTATTTT.

The rearrangement joins TRBV4-3 to TRBJ1-2; maybe TRBD1 (6 bases). V was clipped by 3 bases and J by 8 bases, with 22 bases between them. Germline loops: CDR1 LGHNA, CDR2 YSLEER. The CDR3 consists of 16 residues. Written as DNA, the CDR3 is TGCGCCAGCAGCCAGGTCGACACAGGGAATCGAAGAGGCTACACCTTC. Translated: CASSQVDTGNRRGYTF.

The chain has TRBV24-1 and TRBJ2-5; possible D gene TRBD2, 5 bases. Germline assignment: CDR1 KGHDR and CDR2 SFDVKD. The CDR3 covers 13 residues. The V end lost 2 bases, the J end lost 4 bases, and 7 bases lay between the germline ends. In DNA, the CDR3 is TGTGCCACCAGTGATTCCAGCGGAGAGACCCAGTACTTC. It encodes CATSDSSGETQYF.

This clonotype was counted once. The rearrangement links TRBV20-1 to TRBJ1-5, with 8 bases aligning to TRBD1. The V gene end was trimmed by 3 bases and the J gene end by 2 bases; junction bases not matched to a gene: 9. This CDR3 spans 16 amino acids. Germline V lookup: CDR1 DFQATT, CDR2 SNEGSKA (reference sequence). The CDR3 is CSARGSTGGRNQPQHF. The DNA for the CDR3 is TGCAGTGCTAGGGGAAGTACAGGGGGACGCAATCAGCCCCAGCATTTT.

The chain uses TRBV7-2 and TRBJ1-2; D might be TRBD1 (6 bases). Germline CDR1 SGHTA, CDR2 FQGNSA. The CDR3 covers 14 residues. The ends were cut back, 5 bases at V and 4 bases at J, with 14 bases in the middle. The CDR3 reads CASSPRTVFYGYTF. The CDR3 nucleotides read TGTGCCAGCAGCCCGCGGACAGTGTTCTATGGCTACACCTTC.

The CDR3 DNA sequence: TGCAGCGCCGGACTAGCGGGAATAGAGACCCAGTACTTC. This codes for CSAGLAGIETQYF. This sequence joins TRBV29-1 and TRBJ2-5; TRBD2 agrees at 12 bases. With V trimmed by 7 bases and J by 4 bases, 4 bases remained unmatched. Germline loops: CDR1 SQVTM, CDR2 ANQGSEA. This CDR3 is 13 amino acids long.

This chain links TRBV29-1 with TRBJ2-5, with D possibly TRBD2 on 6 matching bases. Trimming shortened V by 6 bases and J by 3 bases, and 14 bases separated the two germline ends. The CDR3 runs 13 residues. Germline assignment: CDR1 SQVTM and CDR2 ANQGSEA. The CDR3 sequence is CSVGPGGKETQYF. The CDR3 DNA reads TGCAGCGTCGGACCTGGGGGGAAAGAGACCCAGTACTTC.

The chain joins TRBV2 to TRBJ1-5; 7 bases are a match to TRBD1. The CDR3 has 15 amino acids. V shed 7 bases and J 1 base; nucleotides not matched to a gene: 7. Germline V gives CDR1 SNHLY, CDR2 FYNNEI. CDR3 bases: TGTGCCAGCAAGACTGACAGGGCCAGCAATCAGCCCCAGCATTTT. Translation: CASKTDRASNQPQHF.

CDR3 sequence (DNA): TGCGCCAGCAGCCCGGCCGGGTCAGGGGACCCCTCCTACGAGCAGTACTTC. Translated, it gives CASSPAGSGDPSYEQYF. The chain employs TRBV5-1 and TRBJ2-7, with D possibly TRBD1 on 6 matching bases. The germline CDR1 and CDR2 sequences are SGHRS and YFSETQ. This CDR3 is built from 17 residues. V gave up 4 bases and J gave up 0 bases, with 20 bases separating them.

V gene TRBV7-9 combines with J gene TRBJ2-3; tentative D call: TRBD1 (5 bases). Germline assignment: CDR1 SEHNR and CDR2 FQNEAQ (reference sequence). Trimming took 5 bases from V and 2 from J, leaving 11 bases between them. The CDR3 is 14 amino acids. Here the CDR3 reads CASSGWGPTDTQYF. The CDR3 DNA reads TGTGCCAGCAGCGGGTGGGGCCCCACAGATACGCAGTATTTT.

This chain joins TRBV7-6 and TRBJ1-6; D remains unclear. Germline V gene sequence: CDR1 SGHVS, CDR2 FNYEAQ. This CDR3 contains 14 residues. Trimming left V 2 bases short and J 7 bases short, with 9 bases between. DNA of the CDR3: TGTGCCAGCAGCTTACAGGTCATGAATTCACCCCTCCACTTT. This gives the protein CASSLQVMNSPLHF.

This chain uses TRBV4-1 with TRBJ2-6; D is perhaps TRBD1 (5 bases). Germline loops: CDR1 MGHRA, CDR2 YSYEKL. The CDR3 has 14 residues. Trimming removed 1 base at V and 13 bases at J, with 14 bases between. The CDR3 sequence is CASSQVGQGAVLTF. The CDR3 nucleotides read TGCGCCAGCAGCCAAGTAGGACAAGGAGCAGTCCTGACTTTC.

The rearrangement joins TRBV2 to TRBJ1-1, with D hard to call. Trimming cost V 5 bases and J 0 bases, with 4 bases left between them. Germline values: CDR1 SNHLY, CDR2 FYNNEI. CDR3 size: 12 residues. This chain's CDR3 is CASSFMNTEAFF. The CDR3 DNA reads as TGTGCCAGCAGTTTTATGAACACTGAAGCTTTCTTT.

The V and J genes are TRBV29-1 and TRBJ1-3, with D hard to call. CDR3 length equals 15 residues. CDR1 and CDR2 (germline): SQVTM, ANQGSEA. Trimming pared 0 bases from V and 0 bases from J, leaving 9 bases between. The CDR3 here is CSVEDLISSGNTIYF. Written as DNA, the CDR3 is TGCAGCGTTGAAGATCTTATCAGCTCTGGAAACACCATATATTTT.